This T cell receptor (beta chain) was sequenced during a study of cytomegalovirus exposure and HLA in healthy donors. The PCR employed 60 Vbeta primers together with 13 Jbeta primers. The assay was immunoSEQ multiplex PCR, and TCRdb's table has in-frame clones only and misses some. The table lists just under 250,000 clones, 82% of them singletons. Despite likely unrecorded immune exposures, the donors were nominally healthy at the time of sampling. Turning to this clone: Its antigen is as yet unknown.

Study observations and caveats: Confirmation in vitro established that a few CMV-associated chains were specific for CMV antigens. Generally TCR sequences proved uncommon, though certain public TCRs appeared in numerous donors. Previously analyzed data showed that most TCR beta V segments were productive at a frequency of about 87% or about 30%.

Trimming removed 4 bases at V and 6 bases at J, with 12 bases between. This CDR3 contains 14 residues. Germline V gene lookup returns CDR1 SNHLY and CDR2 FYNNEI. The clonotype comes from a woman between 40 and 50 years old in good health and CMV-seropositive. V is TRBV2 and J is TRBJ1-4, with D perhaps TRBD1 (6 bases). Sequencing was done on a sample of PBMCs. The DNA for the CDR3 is TGTGCCAGCAGTGGAGGCAGGGGTGATGAAAAACTGTTTTTT. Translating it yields CASSGGRGDEKLFF.